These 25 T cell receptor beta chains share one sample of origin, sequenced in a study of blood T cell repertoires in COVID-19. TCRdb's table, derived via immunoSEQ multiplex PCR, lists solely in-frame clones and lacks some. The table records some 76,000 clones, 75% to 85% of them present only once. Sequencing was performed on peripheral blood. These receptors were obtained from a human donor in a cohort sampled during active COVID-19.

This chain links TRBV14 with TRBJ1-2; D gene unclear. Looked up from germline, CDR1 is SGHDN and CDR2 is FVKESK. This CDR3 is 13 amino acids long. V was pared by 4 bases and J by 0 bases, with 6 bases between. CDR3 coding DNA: TGTGCCAGCAGCCGGGAGACTAACTATGGCTACACCTTC. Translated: CASSRETNYGYTF.

The CDR3 sequence: CASSLTSGGSGADTQYF. The CDR3 DNA is TGTGCCAGCAGCTTGACTAGCGGGGGTAGTGGGGCAGATACGCAGTATTTT. This chain joins TRBV7-6 and TRBJ2-3; TRBD2 agrees at 12 bases. The CDR3 covers 17 residues. The germline V gene encodes CDR1 SGHVS and CDR2 FNYEAQ. Trimming at V came to 3 bases and at J to 4 bases, leaving 8 bases not matched to a gene.

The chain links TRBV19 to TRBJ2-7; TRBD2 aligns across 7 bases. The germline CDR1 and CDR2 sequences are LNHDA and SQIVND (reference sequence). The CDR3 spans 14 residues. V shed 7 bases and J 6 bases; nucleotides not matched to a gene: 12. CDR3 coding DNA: TGTGCCAGTAAAGGGCGCGGGGGTTTGGGCGAGCAGTACTTC. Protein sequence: CASKGRGGLGEQYF.

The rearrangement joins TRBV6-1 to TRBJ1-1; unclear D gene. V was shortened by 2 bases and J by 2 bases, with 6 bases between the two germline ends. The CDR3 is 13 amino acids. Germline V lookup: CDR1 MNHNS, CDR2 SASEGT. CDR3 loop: CASSETVNTEAFF. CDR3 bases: TGTGCCAGCAGTGAAACGGTTAACACTGAAGCTTTCTTT.

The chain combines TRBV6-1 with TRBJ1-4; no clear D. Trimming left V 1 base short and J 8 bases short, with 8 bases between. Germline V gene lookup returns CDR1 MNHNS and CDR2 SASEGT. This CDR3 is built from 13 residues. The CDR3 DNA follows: TGTGCCAGCAGTGAAGGTTCTTTAGAAAAACTGTTTTTT. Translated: CASSEGSLEKLFF.

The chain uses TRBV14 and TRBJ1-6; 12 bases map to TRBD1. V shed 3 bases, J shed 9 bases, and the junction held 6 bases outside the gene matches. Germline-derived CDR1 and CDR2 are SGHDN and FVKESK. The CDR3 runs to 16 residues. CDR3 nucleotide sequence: TGTGCCAGCAGCCATCCTGGGACAGGGGGCGTTTCACCCCTCCACTTT. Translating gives CASSHPGTGGVSPLHF.

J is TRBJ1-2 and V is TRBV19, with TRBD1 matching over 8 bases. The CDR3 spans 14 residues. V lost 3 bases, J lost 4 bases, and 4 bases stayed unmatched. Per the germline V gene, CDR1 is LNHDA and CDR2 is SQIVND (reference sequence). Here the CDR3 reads CASSMQGAFYGYTF. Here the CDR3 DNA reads TGTGCCAGTAGTATGCAGGGGGCTTTCTATGGCTACACCTTC.

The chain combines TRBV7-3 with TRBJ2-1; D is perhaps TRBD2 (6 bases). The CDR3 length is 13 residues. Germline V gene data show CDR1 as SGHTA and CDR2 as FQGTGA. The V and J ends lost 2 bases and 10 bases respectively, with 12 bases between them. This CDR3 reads CASSLGGRSEQFF. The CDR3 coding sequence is TGTGCCAGCAGCTTAGGAGGGCGCTCCGAGCAGTTCTTC.

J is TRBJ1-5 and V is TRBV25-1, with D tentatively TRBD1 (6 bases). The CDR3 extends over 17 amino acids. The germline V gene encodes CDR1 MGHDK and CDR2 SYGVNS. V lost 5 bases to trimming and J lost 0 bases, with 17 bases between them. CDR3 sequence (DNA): TGTGCCAGCAGTCCCTCGGGGGGCCCTCATAGCAATCAGCCCCAGCATTTT. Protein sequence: CASSPSGGPHSNQPQHF.

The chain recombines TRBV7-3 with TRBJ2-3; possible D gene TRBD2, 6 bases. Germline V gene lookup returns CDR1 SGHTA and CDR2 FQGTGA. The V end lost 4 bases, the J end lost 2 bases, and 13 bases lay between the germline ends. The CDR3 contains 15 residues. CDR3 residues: CASSSQRGTTDTQYF. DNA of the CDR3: TGTGCCAGCAGCTCACAACGGGGGACCACAGATACGCAGTATTTT.

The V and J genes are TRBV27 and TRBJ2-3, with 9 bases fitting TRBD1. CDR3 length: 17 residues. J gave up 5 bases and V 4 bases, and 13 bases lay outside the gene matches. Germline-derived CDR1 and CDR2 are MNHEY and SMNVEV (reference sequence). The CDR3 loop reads CASSYLHSGTGLDTQYF. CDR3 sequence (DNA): TGTGCCAGCAGTTACCTTCACTCCGGGACAGGGTTAGATACGCAGTATTTT.

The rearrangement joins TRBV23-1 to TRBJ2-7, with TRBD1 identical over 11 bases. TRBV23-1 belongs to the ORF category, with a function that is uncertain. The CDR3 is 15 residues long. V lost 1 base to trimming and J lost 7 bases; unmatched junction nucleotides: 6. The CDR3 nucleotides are TGCGCCAGCAGTCAATGGGACAGGGGGGCTTGGGAGCAGTACTTC. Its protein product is CASSQWDRGAWEQYF.

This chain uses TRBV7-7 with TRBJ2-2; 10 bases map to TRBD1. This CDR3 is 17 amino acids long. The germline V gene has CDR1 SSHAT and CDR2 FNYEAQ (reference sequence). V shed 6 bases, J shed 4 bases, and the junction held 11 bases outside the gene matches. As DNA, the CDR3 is TGTGCCAGCAGTCAGAGGGACAGGGGTTCGGGCACCGGGGAGCTGTTTTTT. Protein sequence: CASSQRDRGSGTGELFF. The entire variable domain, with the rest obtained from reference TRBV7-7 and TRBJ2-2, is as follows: GAGVSQSPRYKVTKRGQDVTLRCDPISSHATLYWYQQALGQGPEFLTYFNYEAQPDKSGLPSDRFSAERPEGSISTLTIQRTEQRDSAMYRCASSQRDRGSGTGELFFGEGSRLTVL.

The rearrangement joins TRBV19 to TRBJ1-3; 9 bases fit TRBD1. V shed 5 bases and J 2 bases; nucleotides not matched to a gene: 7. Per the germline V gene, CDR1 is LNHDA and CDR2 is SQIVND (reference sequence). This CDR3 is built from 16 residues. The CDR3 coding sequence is TGTGCCAGTAGTGGCCCGGGACAGGGAGCTGGAAACACCATATATTTT. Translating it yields CASSGPGQGAGNTIYF.

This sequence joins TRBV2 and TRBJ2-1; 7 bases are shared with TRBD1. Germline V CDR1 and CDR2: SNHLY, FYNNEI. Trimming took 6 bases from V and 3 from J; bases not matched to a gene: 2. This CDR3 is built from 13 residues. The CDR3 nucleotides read TGTGCCAGCAGCCGGGACAGCTACAATGAGCAGTTCTTC. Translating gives CASSRDSYNEQFF.

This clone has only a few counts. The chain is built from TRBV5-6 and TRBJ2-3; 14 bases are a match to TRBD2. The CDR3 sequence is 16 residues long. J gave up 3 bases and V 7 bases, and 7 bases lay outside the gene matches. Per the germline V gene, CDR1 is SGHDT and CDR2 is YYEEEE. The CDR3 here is CASHVGTSGGTDTQYF. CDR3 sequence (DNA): TGTGCCAGCCATGTAGGGACTAGCGGGGGAACAGATACGCAGTATTTT.

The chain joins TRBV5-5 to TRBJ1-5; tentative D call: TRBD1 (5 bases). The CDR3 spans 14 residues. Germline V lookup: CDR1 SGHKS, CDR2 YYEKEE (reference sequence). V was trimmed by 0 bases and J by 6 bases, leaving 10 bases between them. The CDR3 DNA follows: TGTGCCAGCAGCTTGGGACAGATGGGTCAGCCCCAGCATTTT. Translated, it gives CASSLGQMGQPQHF.

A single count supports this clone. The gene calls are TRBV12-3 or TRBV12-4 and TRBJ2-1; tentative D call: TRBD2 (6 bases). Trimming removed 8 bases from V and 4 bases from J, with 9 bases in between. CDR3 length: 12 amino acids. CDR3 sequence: CASGTEYNEQFF. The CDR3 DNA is TGTGCCAGCGGGACTGAATACAATGAGCAGTTCTTC.

The CDR3 DNA is TGTGCCAGCAGCCAAGAGGGGGCACGGGAGACCCAGTACTTC. Translating it yields CASSQEGARETQYF. The chain carries TRBV3-1 (or the pseudogene TRBV3-2) and TRBJ2-5; a weak D match, TRBD1 (6 bases). Trimming stripped 0 bases from V and 5 bases from J, with 10 bases between. Germline lookup yields CDR1 LGHDT and CDR2 YNNKEL (reference sequence). This CDR3 has 14 amino acids.

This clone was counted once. This CDR3 is CASSPPSGREDTQYF. In nucleotides, the CDR3 is TGTGCCAGCTCACCACCTAGCGGCCGGGAAGATACGCAGTATTTT. The J gene is TRBJ2-3, the V gene TRBV18; possibly TRBD2 for D (6 bases). Germline CDR1 reads KGHSH; CDR2 reads LQKENI. CDR3 size: 15 residues. Trimming stripped 0 bases from V and 5 bases from J, with 12 bases between.

The CDR3 DNA sequence: TGTGCCAGTTCGAGGGACTCTTTAATCTCCTACGAGCAGTACTTC. Amino acid sequence: CASSRDSLISYEQYF. The chain links TRBV19 to TRBJ2-7, with a tentative D call TRBD2 (6 bases). Trimming stripped 8 bases from V and 0 bases from J, with 17 bases between. Germline values: CDR1 LNHDA, CDR2 SQIVND (reference sequence). The CDR3 has 15 amino acids.

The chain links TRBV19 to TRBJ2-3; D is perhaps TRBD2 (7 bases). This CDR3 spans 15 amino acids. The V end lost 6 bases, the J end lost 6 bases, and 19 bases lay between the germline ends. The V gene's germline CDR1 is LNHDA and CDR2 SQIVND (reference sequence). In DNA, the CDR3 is TGTGCCAGTAGACCCCGGGGGGCCGGGTCTGATACGCAGTATTTT. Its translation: CASRPRGAGSDTQYF.

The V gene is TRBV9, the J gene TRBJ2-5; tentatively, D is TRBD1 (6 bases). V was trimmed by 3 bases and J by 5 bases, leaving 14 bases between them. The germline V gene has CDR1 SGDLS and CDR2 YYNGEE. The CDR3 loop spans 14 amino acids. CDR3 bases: TGTGCCAGCAGCGCGCACAGGGACGGGGAGACCCAGTACTTC. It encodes CASSAHRDGETQYF.

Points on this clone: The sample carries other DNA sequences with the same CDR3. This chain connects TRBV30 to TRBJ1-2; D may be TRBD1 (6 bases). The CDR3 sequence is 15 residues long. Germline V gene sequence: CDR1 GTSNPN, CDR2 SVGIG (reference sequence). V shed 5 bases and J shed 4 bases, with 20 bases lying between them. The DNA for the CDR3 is TGTGCCTGGGGGGCCCCGGGGCAGGGGATCTATGGCTACACCTTC. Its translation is CAWGAPGQGIYGYTF.

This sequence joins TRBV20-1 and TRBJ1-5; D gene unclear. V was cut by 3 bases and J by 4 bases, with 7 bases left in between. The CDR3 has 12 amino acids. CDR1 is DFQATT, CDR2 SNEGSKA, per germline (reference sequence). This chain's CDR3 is CSASNPNQPQHF. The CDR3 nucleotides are TGCAGTGCTAGTAATCCTAATCAGCCCCAGCATTTT.